The 20 T cell receptor beta chains below were found in one sample sequenced in a study of shared clonotypes between healthy human individuals. Method: immunoSEQ multiplex PCR; TCRdb's copy keeps in-frame clones and lacks some. The sample contains approximately 1,500,000 clones, 95% to 99% of which appear only once. Source material: naive CD4+ T cells sorted from blood. As for subset: CD45RA+ positively selected. The origin of the receptors is a man aged 25-45 years in good health.

V is TRBV5-1 and J is TRBJ2-1; 13 bases line up with TRBD2. The CDR3 is made up of 17 amino acids. V was clipped by 0 bases and J by 11 bases; unmatched bases: 11. The germline V gene has CDR1 SGHRS and CDR2 YFSETQ. The CDR3 here is CASSLAPGTSGDPKQFF. CDR3 sequence (DNA): TGCGCCAGCAGCTTGGCGCCCGGGACTAGCGGGGATCCGAAGCAGTTCTTC.

The chain uses TRBV2 and TRBJ1-4; unclear D gene. The CDR3 has 14 residues. Germline-derived CDR1 and CDR2 are SNHLY and FYNNEI. V gave up 1 base and J gave up 5 bases, with 8 bases separating them. The chain's CDR3 is CASSEVTINEKLFF. CDR3 bases: TGTGCCAGCAGTGAAGTGACGATCAATGAAAAACTGTTTTTT.

The CDR3 coding sequence is TGCGCCAGCAGCCAAGACCGTCCCTCTGGAAACACCATATATTTT. It encodes CASSQDRPSGNTIYF. This chain connects TRBV4-3 to TRBJ1-3; D is unclear. The germline V gene has CDR1 LGHNA and CDR2 YSLEER. This CDR3 contains 15 residues. V dropped 0 bases and J dropped 0 bases, with 6 bases sitting between them.

J is TRBJ2-2 and V is TRBV29-1; maybe TRBD2 (5 bases). Germline values: CDR1 SQVTM, CDR2 ANQGSEA. The CDR3 totals 15 residues. Trimming took 6 bases from V and 2 from J, leaving 16 bases between them. The CDR3 sequence: CSVRPSPGNTGELFF. In nucleotides, the CDR3 is TGCAGCGTCCGCCCTAGCCCGGGTAACACCGGGGAGCTGTTTTTT.

Here the CDR3 DNA reads TGTGCCAGCAGCGTAGACGGGGCCGGGGAGCTGTTTTTT. This translates into CASSVDGAGELFF. V usage is TRBV9 and J usage is TRBJ2-2; a possible D gene is TRBD2 (5 bases). V shed 0 bases and J shed 6 bases, with 6 bases lying between them. The germline CDR1 and CDR2 sequences are SGDLS and YYNGEE. This CDR3 has 13 residues. The full variable domain, completed using reference TRBV9 and TRBJ2-2, is DSGVTQTPKHLITATGQRVTLRCSPRSGDLSVYWYQQSLDQGLQFLIQYYNGEERAKGNILERFSAQQFPDLHSELNLSSLELGDSALYFCASSVDGAGELFFGEGSRLTVL.

This chain joins TRBV7-9 and TRBJ2-3; perhaps TRBD2 as D (5 bases). Germline assignment: CDR1 SEHNR and CDR2 FQNEAQ (reference sequence). V was clipped by 1 base and J by 3 bases, with 14 bases between them. The CDR3 runs to 16 residues. The CDR3 sequence is CASSLERNWRTDTQYF. For the CDR3, the DNA is TGTGCCAGCAGCTTAGAACGGAATTGGAGGACAGATACGCAGTATTTT.

This chain links TRBV7-2 with TRBJ2-5; 10 bases line up with TRBD1. Germline V gene data show CDR1 as SGHTA and CDR2 as FQGNSA. Trimming took 1 base from V and 5 from J; bases not matched to a gene: 4. This CDR3 contains 15 residues. CDR3 amino acids: CASSLGTGGRETQYF. Here the CDR3 DNA reads TGTGCCAGCAGCTTAGGGACAGGGGGTAGGGAGACCCAGTACTTC.

This clone was seen only once. The V call is TRBV28, the J call TRBJ1-3; D is uncertain. Between the trimmed V and J ends, which lost 2 bases and 2 bases, there was a span of 7 bases. This CDR3 has 14 amino acids. In germline, CDR1 is MDHEN, CDR2 SYDVKM. The CDR3 is CASSLGIAGNTIYF. CDR3 sequence (DNA): TGTGCCAGCAGTTTAGGTATCGCTGGAAACACCATATATTTT.

The chain recombines TRBV7-2 with TRBJ1-1; tentatively, D is TRBD1 (5 bases). Germline loops: CDR1 SGHTA, CDR2 FQGNSA. V lost 4 bases and J lost 2, with 11 bases in between. This CDR3 region has 14 residues. In DNA form, the CDR3 reads TGTGCCAGCAGCTCTTTAGGGGCTAACACTGAAGCTTTCTTT. This sequence encodes CASSSLGANTEAFF.

The gene calls are TRBV2 and TRBJ1-5, with 8 bases fitting TRBD1. The CDR3 has 15 amino acids. Germline trimming cut 4 bases from V and 3 bases from J; bases unmatched to any gene: 5. Looked up from germline, CDR1 is SNHLY and CDR2 is FYNNEI. CDR3 DNA: TGTGCCAGCAGTGGGCAGGGACAGGACAATCAGCCCCAGCATTTT. It specifies CASSGQGQDNQPQHF.

CDR3 loop: CASGLRFLGEQYF. The CDR3 coding sequence is TGTGCCAGCGGTCTGAGGTTTCTAGGAGAGCAGTACTTC. V gene TRBV27 combines with J gene TRBJ2-7; no firm D call. CDR1 is MNHEY, CDR2 SMNVEV, per germline (reference sequence). The CDR3 spans 13 residues. Trimming stripped 8 bases from V and 7 bases from J, with 18 bases between.

V gene TRBV30 combines with J gene TRBJ2-7; D ambiguous. The CDR3 is made up of 8 amino acids. Trimming took 4 bases from V and 5 from J, leaving 0 bases between them. Germline values: CDR1 GTSNPN, CDR2 SVGIG (reference sequence). The DNA for the CDR3 is TGTGCCTGGAACGAGCAGTACTTC. Residues: CAWNEQYF.

J is TRBJ2-7 and V is TRBV10-3, with 8 bases matching TRBD1. With 3 bases clipped from V and 5 bases from J, the junction kept 12 bases outside the gene matches. CDR1 is ENHRY, CDR2 SYGVKD, per germline. CDR3 length equals 16 residues. The CDR3 DNA reads TGTGCCATCAGTGACCCCATGGGACAGGCGCCACACGAGCAGTACTTC. Translation gives CAISDPMGQAPHEQYF.

The chain links TRBV5-1 to TRBJ2-4, with a tentative D call TRBD1 (5 bases). Deletions cut 5 bases from V and 4 bases from J, with 13 bases between. CDR1 is SGHRS, CDR2 YFSETQ, per germline. CDR3 length: 14 amino acids. The CDR3 nucleotides are TGCGCCAGCAGTCCGACTGACAGAAAAAACATTCAGTACTTC. The encoded protein is CASSPTDRKNIQYF.

V gene TRBV19 combines with J gene TRBJ1-5, with a tentative D call TRBD1 (6 bases). The length of the CDR3 is 14 residues. V lost 5 bases, J lost 3 bases, and 11 bases lay in between. Germline values: CDR1 LNHDA, CDR2 SQIVND (reference sequence). The CDR3 loop reads CASSGGFDNQPQHF. CDR3 coding DNA: TGTGCCAGTAGTGGGGGCTTCGACAATCAGCCCCAGCATTTT.

The V gene is TRBV6-5, the J gene TRBJ2-5, with 10 nucleotides matching TRBD1. The CDR3 length is 14 residues. The germline CDR1 and CDR2 sequences are MNHEY and SVGAGI. V was clipped by 2 bases and J by 4 bases; unmatched bases: 1. This CDR3 is CASSYGTGAETQYF. CDR3 DNA: TGTGCCAGCAGTTACGGGACAGGGGCAGAGACCCAGTACTTC.

This clone was recorded only once. The chain is built from TRBV18 and TRBJ1-3, with TRBD1 matching over 7 bases. CDR1 is KGHSH and CDR2 is LQKENI in the germline V gene. Trimming cost V 5 bases and J 0 bases; bases outside gene matches: 7. This CDR3 is built from 16 residues. The CDR3 loop is CASSKDGTVSGNTIYF. For the CDR3, the DNA is TGTGCCAGCTCAAAAGATGGGACAGTCTCTGGAAACACCATATATTTT.

This clone was observed a single time. J is TRBJ2-2 and V is TRBV9; 8 bases line up with TRBD2. This CDR3 region has 16 residues. Germline CDR1 SGDLS, CDR2 YYNGEE. Trimming removed 4 bases from V and 1 base from J; junction bases left unmatched: 6. The CDR3 is CASSSKAGGNTGELFF. CDR3 coding DNA: TGTGCCAGCAGCTCAAAGGCGGGGGGGAACACCGGGGAGCTGTTTTTT.

J is TRBJ2-2 and V is TRBV6-1, with TRBD1 identical over 7 bases. The ends lost 4 bases at V and 3 bases at J; junction bases unmatched: 8. The CDR3 has 16 residues. Germline V gene sequence: CDR1 MNHNS, CDR2 SASEGT. As DNA, the CDR3 is TGTGCCAGCAGTGGGAATTGGGACAGAGACACCGGGGAGCTGTTTTTT. This encodes CASSGNWDRDTGELFF.

V and J are TRBV6-1 and TRBJ2-1; D remains ambiguous. Deletions cut 7 bases from V and 3 bases from J, with 10 bases between. This CDR3 comprises 13 residues. The germline CDR1 and CDR2 sequences are MNHNS and SASEGT. DNA for the CDR3: TGTGCCAGCATGAGCCCCAACTACAATGAGCAGTTCTTC. Translating gives CASMSPNYNEQFF.